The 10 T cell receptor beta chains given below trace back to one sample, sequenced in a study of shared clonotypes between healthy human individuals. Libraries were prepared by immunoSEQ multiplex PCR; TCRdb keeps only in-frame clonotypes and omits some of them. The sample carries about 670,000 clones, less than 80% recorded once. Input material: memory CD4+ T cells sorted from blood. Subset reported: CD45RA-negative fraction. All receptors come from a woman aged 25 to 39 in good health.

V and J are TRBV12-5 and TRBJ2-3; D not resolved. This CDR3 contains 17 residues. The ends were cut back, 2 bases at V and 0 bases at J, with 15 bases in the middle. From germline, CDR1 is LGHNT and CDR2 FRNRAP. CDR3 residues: CASGLSSTGTSTDTQYF. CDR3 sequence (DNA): TGTGCTAGTGGTTTGTCCTCTACTGGAACTAGCACAGATACGCAGTATTTT.

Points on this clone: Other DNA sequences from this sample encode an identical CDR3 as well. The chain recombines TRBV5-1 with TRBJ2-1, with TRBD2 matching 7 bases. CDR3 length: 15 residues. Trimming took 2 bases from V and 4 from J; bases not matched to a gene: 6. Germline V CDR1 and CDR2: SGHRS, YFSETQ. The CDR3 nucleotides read TGCGCCAGCAGCTTAAGCAGCGGGACTTACAATGAGCAGTTCTTC. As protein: CASSLSSGTYNEQFF.

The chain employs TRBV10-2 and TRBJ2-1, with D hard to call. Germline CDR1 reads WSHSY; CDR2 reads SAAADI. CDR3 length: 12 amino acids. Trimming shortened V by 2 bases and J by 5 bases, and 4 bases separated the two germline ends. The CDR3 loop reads CASSEGNNEQFF. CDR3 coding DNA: TGCGCCAGCAGTGAGGGGAACAATGAGCAGTTCTTC.

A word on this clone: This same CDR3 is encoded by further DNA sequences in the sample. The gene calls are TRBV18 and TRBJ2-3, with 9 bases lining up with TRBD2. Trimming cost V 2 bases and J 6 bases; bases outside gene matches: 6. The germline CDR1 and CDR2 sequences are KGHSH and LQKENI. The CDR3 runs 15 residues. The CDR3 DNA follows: TGTGCCAGCTCACCAGTTTTAGCGGGAGCCGATACGCAGTATTTT. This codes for CASSPVLAGADTQYF.

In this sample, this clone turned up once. CDR3: CASSKRTSGNTGELFF. The CDR3, as DNA: TGTGCCAGTAGTAAACGGACTAGCGGGAACACCGGGGAGCTGTTTTTT. This rearrangement joins TRBV19 to TRBJ2-2; 10 bases align to TRBD2. V was clipped by 4 bases and J by 1 base; unmatched bases: 3. Germline CDR1 reads LNHDA; CDR2 reads SQIVND (reference sequence). The CDR3 length is 16 residues. The complete variable domain, with remaining parts taken from reference TRBV19 and TRBJ2-2, reads DGGITQSPKYLFRKEGQNVTLSCEQNLNHDAMYWYRQDPGQGLRLIYYSQIVNDFQKGDIAEGYSVSREKKESFPLTVTSAQKNPTAFYLCASSKRTSGNTGELFFGEGSRLTVL.

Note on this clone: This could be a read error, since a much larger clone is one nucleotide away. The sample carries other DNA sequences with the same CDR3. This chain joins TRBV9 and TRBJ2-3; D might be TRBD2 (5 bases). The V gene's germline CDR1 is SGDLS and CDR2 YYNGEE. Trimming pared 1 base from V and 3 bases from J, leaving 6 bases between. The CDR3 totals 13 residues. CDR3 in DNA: TGTGCCAGCAGCGTAACGGGGACAGATACGCAGTATTTT. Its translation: CASSVTGTDTQYF.

The CDR3 protein is CASSLSTENRISEAFF. The CDR3 nucleotides are TGCGCCAGCAGCCTAAGTACAGAGAATCGTATCAGTGAAGCTTTCTTT. The chain employs TRBV4-1 and TRBJ1-1; D unresolved. Germline CDR1 reads MGHRA; CDR2 reads YSYEKL. V dropped 4 bases and J dropped 7 bases, with 22 bases sitting between them. This CDR3 region has 16 residues.

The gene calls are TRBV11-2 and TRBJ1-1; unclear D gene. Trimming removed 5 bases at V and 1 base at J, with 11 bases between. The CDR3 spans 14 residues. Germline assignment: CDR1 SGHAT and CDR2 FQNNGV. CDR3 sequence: CASSRSMANTEAFF. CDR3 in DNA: TGTGCCAGCAGCCGATCTATGGCGAACACTGAAGCTTTCTTT.

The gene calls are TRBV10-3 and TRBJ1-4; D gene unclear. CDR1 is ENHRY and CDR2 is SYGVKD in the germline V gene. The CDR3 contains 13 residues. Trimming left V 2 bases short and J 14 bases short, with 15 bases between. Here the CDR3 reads CAISEADGGPLFF. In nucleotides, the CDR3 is TGTGCCATCAGTGAGGCCGACGGAGGACCTCTGTTTTTT.

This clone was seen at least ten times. Written as DNA, the CDR3 is TGTGCCAGTAGTGATCGGGGACATGAAAAACTGTTTTTT. This gives the protein CASSDRGHEKLFF. V gene TRBV19 combines with J gene TRBJ1-4; tentatively, D is TRBD1 (5 bases). The CDR3 length is 13 residues. Between the trimmed V and J ends, which lost 5 bases and 6 bases, there was a span of 10 bases. CDR1 and CDR2 (germline): LNHDA, SQIVND (reference sequence).